The rows below give T cell receptor beta chains drawn from one sample of a study of blood T cell repertoires in COVID-19. Clones were read by immunoSEQ multiplex PCR, and TCRdb kept only the in-frame ones, dropping some. The sample contains some 130,000 clones, around 89% of which appear only once. Input material: peripheral blood. All receptors come from a man aged 60-69 years with COVID-19, enrolled during active disease. Both conserved end residues are part of each CDR3. Each record gives: clone size, D gene, V gene, J gene, CDR3 DNA, CDR3 protein. A D gene is named only where the DNA matches it firmly. Size values are once, few and many counts, or a class for expanded clones, and some rows have none.

clone size: NA
D gene: TRBD1
V gene: TRBV11-2
J gene: TRBJ1-2
CDR3 DNA: TGTGCCAGCAGCTCCGTGAGACAGGGGTCGGTTGGTAGTTATGGCTACACCTTC
CDR3 protein: CASSSVRQGSVGSYGYTF

clone size: once
D gene: NA
V gene: TRBV30
J gene: TRBJ1-1
CDR3 DNA: TGTGCCTGGAGTGTTAGTTTCGGGGTCACTGAAGCTTTCTTT
CDR3 protein: CAWSVSFGVTEAFF

clone size: NA
D gene: NA
V gene: TRBV29-1
J gene: TRBJ1-3
CDR3 DNA: TGCAGCGTTCTCCAGGGCCTCTCTGGAAACACCATATATTTT
CDR3 protein: CSVLQGLSGNTIYF

clone size: NA
D gene: NA
V gene: TRBV5-5
J gene: TRBJ1-1
CDR3 DNA: TGTGCCAGCAGCCCTATTCTGAACACTGAAGCTTTCTTT
CDR3 protein: CASSPILNTEAFF

clone size: NA
D gene: NA
V gene: TRBV6-2/TRBV6-3
J gene: TRBJ1-3
CDR3 DNA: TGTGCCAGCAGTTCCGGGGATGGCTCTGGAAACACCATATATTTT
CDR3 protein: CASSSGDGSGNTIYF

clone size: NA
D gene: TRBD1
V gene: TRBV7-9
J gene: TRBJ1-1
CDR3 DNA: TGTGCCAGCAGCTCCACCCCGACAGGGTTGAACACTGAAGCTTTCTTT
CDR3 protein: CASSSTPTGLNTEAFF

clone size: NA
D gene: TRBD1
V gene: TRBV25-1
J gene: TRBJ1-2
CDR3 DNA: TGTGCCAGCAGCCCGACAGGGGTGCCTCAGGGCTACACCTTC
CDR3 protein: CASSPTGVPQGYTF

clone size: few
D gene: TRBD1
V gene: TRBV9
J gene: TRBJ1-2
CDR3 DNA: TGTGCCAGCAGCGTAGGTCCCGGACAGGGCGAGGGCTACACCTTC
CDR3 protein: CASSVGPGQGEGYTF

clone size: NA
D gene: TRBD1
V gene: TRBV3-1/TRBV3-2
J gene: TRBJ2-7
CDR3 DNA: TGTGCCAGCAGCCAGTTCAGGGGGAGAACCTACGAGCAGTACTTC
CDR3 protein: CASSQFRGRTYEQYF

clone size: NA
D gene: TRBD1
V gene: TRBV6-2/TRBV6-3
J gene: TRBJ2-3
CDR3 DNA: TGTGCCAGCGGCCCCTGGACAGGGTCAGATACGCAGTATTTT
CDR3 protein: CASGPWTGSDTQYF

clone size: NA
D gene: TRBD1
V gene: TRBV20-1
J gene: TRBJ1-3
CDR3 DNA: TGCAGTGCTAGTGGGACAGGGGCTGGAAACACCATATATTTT
CDR3 protein: CSASGTGAGNTIYF

clone size: NA
D gene: TRBD2
V gene: TRBV19
J gene: TRBJ2-1
CDR3 DNA: TGTGCCAGTAGTATACAGCGGGGGGGTCAAAATGAGCAGTTCTTC
CDR3 protein: CASSIQRGGQNEQFF

clone size: NA
D gene: TRBD1
V gene: TRBV10-2
J gene: TRBJ1-1
CDR3 DNA: TGCGCCAGCAGTGAGCACTCCGGGACAGGGAAAGTAGCTTTCTTT
CDR3 protein: CASSEHSGTGKVAFF

clone size: NA
D gene: NA
V gene: TRBV7-2
J gene: TRBJ1-5
CDR3 DNA: TGTGCCAGCAGCTCGCAGGGAATTCAGCCCCAGCATTTT
CDR3 protein: CASSSQGIQPQHF

clone size: NA
D gene: TRBD1
V gene: TRBV28
J gene: TRBJ1-5
CDR3 DNA: TGTGCCAGCAGGGAGACAGGGTCGAGCAATCAGCCCCAGCATTTT
CDR3 protein: CASRETGSSNQPQHF

clone size: once
D gene: NA
V gene: TRBV7-6
J gene: TRBJ1-1
CDR3 DNA: TGTGCCAGCAGCTTGATTCCGGACAGGAACACTGAAGCTTTCTTT
CDR3 protein: CASSLIPDRNTEAFF

clone size: once
D gene: NA
V gene: TRBV24-1
J gene: TRBJ1-2
CDR3 DNA: TGTGCCACCAGTGATTCATTCGCAGCGTCCTATGGCTACACCTTC
CDR3 protein: CATSDSFAASYGYTF

clone size: NA
D gene: TRBD1
V gene: TRBV23-1
J gene: TRBJ1-6
CDR3 DNA: TGCGCCAGCAGTCAATCAAACAGGGGTTCACCCCTCCACTTT
CDR3 protein: CASSQSNRGSPLHF

clone size: NA
D gene: NA
V gene: TRBV3-1/TRBV3-2
J gene: TRBJ1-4
CDR3 DNA: TGTGCCAGCAGCCGCCTCGGGAGCGAAAAACTGTTTTTT
CDR3 protein: CASSRLGSEKLFF

clone size: NA
D gene: NA
V gene: TRBV7-6
J gene: TRBJ2-7
CDR3 DNA: TGTGCCAGCACCGAAGGGGCAGTGTCCTACGAGCAGTACTTC
CDR3 protein: CASTEGAVSYEQYF

clone size: NA
D gene: TRBD1
V gene: TRBV5-1
J gene: TRBJ1-3
CDR3 DNA: TGCGCCAGCAGCATCGGACAGGTAGCTGGAAACACCATATATTTT
CDR3 protein: CASSIGQVAGNTIYF

clone size: few
D gene: TRBD2
V gene: TRBV2
J gene: TRBJ2-5
CDR3 DNA: TGTGCCAGCAGTTCGACTAGCGTAGGAGAGACCCAGTACTTC
CDR3 protein: CASSSTSVGETQYF

clone size: NA
D gene: NA
V gene: TRBV30
J gene: TRBJ2-1
CDR3 DNA: TGTGCCTGGAGTGTATGGACGGGGACTTTGTACAATGAGCAGTTCTTC
CDR3 protein: CAWSVWTGTLYNEQFF

clone size: once
D gene: TRBD1
V gene: TRBV10-3
J gene: TRBJ2-2
CDR3 DNA: TGTGCCATCCGTTCCCAAACGACAGGGACCGGGGAGCTGTTTTTT
CDR3 protein: CAIRSQTTGTGELFF

clone size: NA
D gene: TRBD1
V gene: TRBV9
J gene: TRBJ1-3
CDR3 DNA: TGTGCCAGCAGCGAGCCGGGACAGCACTCTGGAAACACCATATATTTT
CDR3 protein: CASSEPGQHSGNTIYF

clone size: NA
D gene: NA
V gene: TRBV6-5
J gene: TRBJ2-7
CDR3 DNA: TGTGCCAGCAGCCAGACTTCTCAGGGTTCGCAGTACTTC
CDR3 protein: CASSQTSQGSQYF

clone size: NA
D gene: NA
V gene: TRBV19
J gene: TRBJ1-4
CDR3 DNA: TGTGCCAGTAGTAGGGCCTTTAATGAAAAACTGTTTTTT
CDR3 protein: CASSRAFNEKLFF

clone size: NA
D gene: NA
V gene: TRBV29-1
J gene: TRBJ2-7
CDR3 DNA: TGCAGCGTTGTGGAGGGGTTGGGTTACGAGCAGTACTTC
CDR3 protein: CSVVEGLGYEQYF

clone size: once
D gene: TRBD1
V gene: TRBV3-1/TRBV3-2
J gene: TRBJ1-6
CDR3 DNA: TGTGCCAGCAGCTCCCGGGACAGGTCGGCGTTT
CDR3 protein: CASSSRDRSAF

clone size: NA
D gene: TRBD1
V gene: TRBV10-1
J gene: TRBJ1-1
CDR3 DNA: TGCGCCAGCGCAGGGGGGCAAGTGAACACTGAAGCTTTCTTT
CDR3 protein: CASAGGQVNTEAFF

clone size: NA
D gene: NA
V gene: TRBV3-1/TRBV3-2
J gene: TRBJ1-3
CDR3 DNA: TGTGCCAGCAGCCAGGCCTTCCAGGGTCACTCTGGAAACACCATATATTTT
CDR3 protein: CASSQAFQGHSGNTIYF

clone size: once
D gene: NA
V gene: TRBV5-8
J gene: TRBJ2-1
CDR3 DNA: TGTGCCAGCAGCTTGGCCACAGCCCGGGGGATATACAATGAGCAGTTCTTC
CDR3 protein: CASSLATARGIYNEQFF

clone size: NA
D gene: TRBD1
V gene: TRBV18
J gene: TRBJ1-5
CDR3 DNA: TGTGCCAGCTCTCGGGACAGGGCGGATCAGCCCCAGCATTTT
CDR3 protein: CASSRDRADQPQHF

clone size: once
D gene: TRBD2
V gene: TRBV5-4
J gene: TRBJ2-3
CDR3 DNA: TGTGCCAGCAGCTTTGGGGGGCCGGGAGGGTTAACGCAGTATTTT
CDR3 protein: CASSFGGPGGLTQYF

clone size: NA
D gene: NA
V gene: TRBV5-4
J gene: TRBJ1-1
CDR3 DNA: TGTGCCAGCAGAAAGACAGTCAACACTGAAGCTTTCTTT
CDR3 protein: CASRKTVNTEAFF

clone size: NA
D gene: NA
V gene: TRBV9
J gene: TRBJ1-1
CDR3 DNA: TGTGCCAGCAGCGTAGAATGGAGGGGGAACACTGAAGCTTTCTTT
CDR3 protein: CASSVEWRGNTEAFF

clone size: few
D gene: TRBD1
V gene: TRBV20-1
J gene: TRBJ1-2
CDR3 DNA: TGCAGTGCTAGTCCCACGGGACAGGGAAACTATGGCTACACCTTC
CDR3 protein: CSASPTGQGNYGYTF

clone size: NA
D gene: TRBD1
V gene: TRBV6-5
J gene: TRBJ1-5
CDR3 DNA: TGTGCCAGCAGTCGAGACAGGGGTGAGCCCCAGCATTTT
CDR3 protein: CASSRDRGEPQHF

clone size: NA
D gene: NA
V gene: TRBV6-1
J gene: TRBJ2-5
CDR3 DNA: TGTGCCAGCAGTGAATATGTCAGGGAATTTTGGGAGACCCAGTACTTC
CDR3 protein: CASSEYVREFWETQYF

clone size: once
D gene: NA
V gene: TRBV3-1/TRBV3-2
J gene: TRBJ1-1
CDR3 DNA: TGTGCCACCCATGGGGGGGCGAACACTGAAGCTTTCTTT
CDR3 protein: CATHGGANTEAFF

clone size: NA
D gene: TRBD2
V gene: TRBV9
J gene: TRBJ2-2
CDR3 DNA: TGTGCCAGCAGCGTAGAGGGAGGGAACTCCGGGGAGCTGTTTTTT
CDR3 protein: CASSVEGGNSGELFF

clone size: NA
D gene: NA
V gene: TRBV27
J gene: TRBJ1-1
CDR3 DNA: TGTGCCAGCAGTTTATCGAGGCAGGGGTGGACTGAAGCTTTCTTT
CDR3 protein: CASSLSRQGWTEAFF

clone size: once
D gene: NA
V gene: TRBV3-1/TRBV3-2
J gene: TRBJ1-1
CDR3 DNA: TGTGCCAGCAGCCCATTGGCTAGGACTGAAGCTTTCTTT
CDR3 protein: CASSPLARTEAFF

clone size: once
D gene: TRBD2
V gene: TRBV7-3
J gene: TRBJ2-2
CDR3 DNA: TGTGCCAGCAGCGAACAATCGGGACTAGCGGGGGCCCCGAACACCGGGGAGCTGTTTTTT
CDR3 protein: CASSEQSGLAGAPNTGELFF

clone size: NA
D gene: TRBD1
V gene: TRBV9
J gene: TRBJ1-3
CDR3 DNA: TGTGCCAGCAGGGCCGGGACAGGCGCCGGAAACACCATATATTTT
CDR3 protein: CASRAGTGAGNTIYF

clone size: few
D gene: NA
V gene: TRBV28
J gene: TRBJ1-1
CDR3 DNA: TGTGCCAGCAGTCCCAGTACGCCCAGAGGGCAGGCTTTCTTT
CDR3 protein: CASSPSTPRGQAFF

clone size: NA
D gene: NA
V gene: TRBV7-9
J gene: TRBJ1-1
CDR3 DNA: TGTGCCAGCAGCTTCTTGAGCATGAACACTGAAGCTTTCTTT
CDR3 protein: CASSFLSMNTEAFF

clone size: NA
D gene: NA
V gene: TRBV18
J gene: TRBJ1-1
CDR3 DNA: TGTGCCAGCTACCCGGGGGGGGCCCGGAACACTGAAGCTTTCTTT
CDR3 protein: CASYPGGARNTEAFF

clone size: NA
D gene: NA
V gene: TRBV10-3
J gene: TRBJ1-5
CDR3 DNA: TGTGCCATCAGTGAGTCGGCTAAGGGGTCCGGCAATCAGCCCCAGCATTTT
CDR3 protein: CAISESAKGSGNQPQHF

clone size: NA
D gene: NA
V gene: TRBV15
J gene: TRBJ2-7
CDR3 DNA: TGTGCCACCAGCAGTCGCAATAGGGGTTCCTACGAGCAGTACTTC
CDR3 protein: CATSSRNRGSYEQYF

clone size: NA
D gene: TRBD1
V gene: TRBV11-1
J gene: TRBJ2-1
CDR3 DNA: TGTGCCAGCAGTTCCGGGACAGGCTCCTACAATGAGCAGTTCTTC
CDR3 protein: CASSSGTGSYNEQFF

clone size: NA
D gene: TRBD2
V gene: TRBV30
J gene: TRBJ2-7
CDR3 DNA: TGTGCCTGGTCCGCGGGGGGGGGCTACGAGCAGTACTTC
CDR3 protein: CAWSAGGGYEQYF

clone size: NA
D gene: NA
V gene: TRBV15
J gene: TRBJ2-5
CDR3 DNA: TGTGCCACCAGCAGAGACAGGGCGGGGGAGACCCAGTACTTC
CDR3 protein: CATSRDRAGETQYF

clone size: many
D gene: TRBD1
V gene: TRBV10-3
J gene: TRBJ1-5
CDR3 DNA: TGTGCCATCAGTGTCCTTCCCGGGACAGGGGGCTATCCCCGGGGGCGCAATCAGCCCCAGCATTTT
CDR3 protein: CAISVLPGTGGYPRGRNQPQHF